This paragraph covers one T cell receptor beta chain sequence. Method: immunoSEQ multiplex PCR; TCRdb's copy keeps in-frame clones and lacks some. The table has about 140,000 clones, 65% to 85% seen once. This entry is derived from a study of cytotoxic CD8 clonotypes in ibrutinib-treated CLL. CDR3 size: 13 residues. The V gene lost 0 bases and the J gene lost 7 bases, with 9 bases spanning the gap. Germline CDR1 MNHEY, CDR2 SVGAGI. The receptor's source is a human donor with chronic lymphocytic leukemia. The sample here was PBMCs, taken after 36 months of ibrutinib treatment. V usage is TRBV6-5 and J usage is TRBJ2-5, with no clear D. The CDR3 protein is CASSYSRVGTQYF. As DNA, the CDR3 is TGTGCCAGCAGTTACTCCAGAGTGGGGACCCAGTACTTC.